This TCR beta chain originates from a study of regulatory T cells in long-lasting Graves disease. Turning to the study itself: It was over 5 years of antithyroid drugs, with positive TSH receptor antibodies, that meant persistent Graves' disease. Study results and limitations: Persistent disease exhibited a predilection for TRBV28, TRBJ1-2 and TRBJ2-5.

This clonotype was seen ten or more times. The antigen remains undetermined. Construction of the TCR beta libraries employed iRepertoire HTBI primers in conjunction with Arm-PCR of CDR3 regions. Original analysis: Across all samples, roughly 62 TRBV segments and about 14 TRBJ segments were identified. TCRdb re-called the multiplex PCR reads through MiXCR, storing one row per CDR3 protein. Here the V and J calls rest on TCRdb's processing, not on the authors' analysis. The table includes about 470,000 distinct CDR3 sequences, roughly 20% detected once. V shed 4 bases and J shed 6 bases, with 15 bases lying between them. Germline V gene sequence: CDR1 KGHSH, CDR2 LQKENI. There are 14 residues in the CDR3. As to time point: persistent/refractory GD, antithyroid drugs over 5 years with positive TRAb. The TCR library used RNA extracted from PBMCs. Diagnoses of Graves' disease were made by American Thyroid Association guidelines.

Sequenced here: peripheral blood mononuclear cells (PBMCs), sampled when the disease was refractory, from a patient treated with antithyroid drugs. The V call is TRBV18, the J call TRBJ1-1, with D unclear. The TCR originated in a female donor with Graves disease. The CDR3 coding sequence is TGTGCCAGCTCACGGAAACAGCCCTACTCTGAAGCTTTCTTT. It is translated as CASSRKQPYSEAFF. The full variable domain, with the rest looked up from reference TRBV18 and TRBJ1-1, is NAGVMQNPRHLVRRRGQEARLRCSPMKGHSHVYWYRQLPEEGLKFMVYLQKENIIDESGMPKERFSAEFPKEGPSILRIQQVVRGDSAAYFCASSRKQPYSEAFFGQGTRLTVV.